Included here is one TCR beta chain sequence, with context. Its matching antigen is unknown. The data stem from a study of T cells in Graves' hyperthyroidism and ophthalmopathy. Overall study results and limits: Peripheral blood also featured most of the thyroid clonotypes expanded above 0.001.

This CDR3 is built from 16 residues. Trimming pared 6 bases from V and 1 base from J, leaving 16 bases between. Germline V gene data show CDR1 as DFQATT and CDR2 as SNEGSKA (reference sequence). The TCR beta CDR3 regions underwent amplification using RNA transcripts as the source. The HTBI primer set was used in a first-round RT-PCR of the TCR CDR3. TCRdb itself ran the multiplex PCR reads through MiXCR, one entry per CDR3 protein. Of 450,000 to 700,000 distinct CDR3 sequences detected, 46% appear once; the ten largest clones hold around 17%. Uncontrolled infection, other autoimmune disease, pregnancy or lactation disqualified patients from enrolment. Diagnosis relied on clinical symptoms, serum thyroxine and TRAb, thyroid ultrasound and orbital computed tomography.

Sequences were obtained from peripheral blood or thyroid tissue (not recorded which). This clonotype was obtained from an adult woman with Graves' disease, either hyperthyroidism or ophthalmopathy (not recorded which). The rearrangement uses TRBV20-1 and TRBJ1-6; D perhaps matches TRBD1 (5 bases). In DNA form, the CDR3 reads TGCAGTGCCCGTGATGCGGGGCGGTCCTATAATTCACCCCTCCACTTT. Protein: CSARDAGRSYNSPLHF.